This TCR beta chain was obtained from a study of cytomegalovirus exposure and HLA in healthy donors. The PCR made use of 60 Vbeta and 13 Jbeta primers. Sequencing used immunoSEQ multiplex PCR; TCRdb keeps in-frame clones, though not all of them. Of 100,000 to 150,000 clones listed, about 83% were seen once; the top ten hold approximately 3.6%. As concerns this clone: The antigen is unknown.

Study results and caveats: Most CMV-associated TCR beta chains were later found to appear HLA-restricted.

Looked up from germline, CDR1 is SGDLS and CDR2 is YYNGEE. The junction had 7 bases not matched to a gene; V was cut back by 0 bases and J by 7 bases. This CDR3 region has 15 residues. The chain links TRBV9 to TRBJ2-1; the match to TRBD2 covers 7 bases. The receptor was derived from a young man in good health and CMV-seronegative. Source material: PBMCs. The CDR3 nucleotides read TGTGCCAGCAGCGTAGAGGGGACTACTTGGAATGAGCAGTTCTTC. Translated, it gives CASSVEGTTWNEQFF.